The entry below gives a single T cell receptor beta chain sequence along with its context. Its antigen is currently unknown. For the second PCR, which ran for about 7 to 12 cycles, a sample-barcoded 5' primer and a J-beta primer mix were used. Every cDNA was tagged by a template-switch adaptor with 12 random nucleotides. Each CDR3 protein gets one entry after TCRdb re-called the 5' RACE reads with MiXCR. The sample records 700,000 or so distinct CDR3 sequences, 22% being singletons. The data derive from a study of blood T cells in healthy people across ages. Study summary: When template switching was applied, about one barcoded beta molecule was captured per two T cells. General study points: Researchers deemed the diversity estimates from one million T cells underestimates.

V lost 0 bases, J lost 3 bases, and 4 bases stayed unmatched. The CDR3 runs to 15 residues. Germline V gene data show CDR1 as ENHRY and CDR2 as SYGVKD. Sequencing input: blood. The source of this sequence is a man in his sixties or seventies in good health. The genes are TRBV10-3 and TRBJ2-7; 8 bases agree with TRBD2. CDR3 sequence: CAISESGRGDYEQYF. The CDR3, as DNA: TGTGCCATCAGTGAGTCGGGGCGGGGGGACTACGAGCAGTACTTC.